This entry features one T cell receptor (beta chain) sequence. CDR1 is LNHDA and CDR2 is SQIVND in the germline V gene (reference sequence). There are 14 residues in the CDR3. V lost 0 bases, J lost 13 bases, and 16 bases lay in between. Original handling: By means of reference gene primer amplification, nucleated cell counts were estimated. Sequencing was performed with immunoSEQ multiplex PCR; in TCRdb, only in-frame clones are kept and a portion is missing. The DNA gave D and trimming, while V, J and clone size come from that table. The sample gives some 300,000 clones, 90% of which show up once; over 5% is in the top ten. This sample is drawn from a study of blood T cell repertoires in COVID-19. Background on the study: Both acute and convalescent COVID-19 samples were obtained from the United States, Italy and Spain. From T cells, B-cell-depleted T cells, or PBMCs came the material, which was cDNA or gDNA.

This sequence was found in a woman aged 45 to 65 with COVID-19, enrolled during active disease. The genes are TRBV19 and TRBJ2-1, with TRBD2 as a possible D gene (5 bases). The sequencing sample was made of peripheral blood. CDR3 coding DNA: TGTGCCAGTAGTATAGATGGTTCAGGACTCAGACAGTTCTTC. It codes for CASSIDGSGLRQFF.